This T cell receptor (beta chain) was retrieved from a study of blood T cell repertoires in COVID-19. Study summary: T cells, B-cell-depleted T cells, or PBMCs supplied cDNA or gDNA.

Original data processing: The authors estimated nucleated cell counts from reference gene primer amplification. Clones were read by immunoSEQ multiplex PCR, and TCRdb kept only the in-frame ones, dropping some. V and J calls plus clone size are reproduced from that table; the DNA served to infer D and trimming. Of about 140,000 clones detected, more than 80% appear once; the ten largest clones hold about 6.4%. Trimming shortened V by 0 bases and J by 3 bases, and 4 bases separated the two germline ends. The CDR3 sequence is 13 residues long. Germline loops: CDR1 SGHRS, CDR2 YFSETQ. This sequence joins TRBV5-1 and TRBJ1-5; the D is unclear. Sequencing was carried out using peripheral blood. This TCR came from a human donor in a cohort sampled during active COVID-19. In nucleotides, the CDR3 is TGCGCCAGCAGCTTGGAATACAATCAGCCCCAGCATTTT. Protein sequence: CASSLEYNQPQHF.